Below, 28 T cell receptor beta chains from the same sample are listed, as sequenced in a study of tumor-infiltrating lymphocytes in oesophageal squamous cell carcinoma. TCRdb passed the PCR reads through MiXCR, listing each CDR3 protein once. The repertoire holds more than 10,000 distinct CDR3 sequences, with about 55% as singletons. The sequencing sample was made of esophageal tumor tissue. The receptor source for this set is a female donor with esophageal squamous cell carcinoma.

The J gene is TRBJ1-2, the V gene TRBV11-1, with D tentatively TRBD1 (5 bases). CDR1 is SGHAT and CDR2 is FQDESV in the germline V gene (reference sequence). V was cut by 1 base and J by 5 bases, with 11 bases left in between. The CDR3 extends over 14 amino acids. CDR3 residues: CASSLGDSNYGYTF. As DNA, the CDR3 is TGTGCCAGCAGCTTAGGCGACAGCAATTATGGCTACACCTTC.

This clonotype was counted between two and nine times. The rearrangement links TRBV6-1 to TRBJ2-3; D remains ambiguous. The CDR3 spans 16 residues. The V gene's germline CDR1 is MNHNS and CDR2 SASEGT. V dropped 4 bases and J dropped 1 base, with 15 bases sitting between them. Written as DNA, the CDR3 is TGTGCCAGCAGTGCAGAGATGGGCCTTGGCACAGATACGCAGTATTTT. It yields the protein CASSAEMGLGTDTQYF.

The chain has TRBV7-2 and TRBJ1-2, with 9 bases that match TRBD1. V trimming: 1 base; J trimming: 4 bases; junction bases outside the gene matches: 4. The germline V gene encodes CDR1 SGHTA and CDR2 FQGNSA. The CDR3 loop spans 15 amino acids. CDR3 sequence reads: CASSLGTGGIYGYTF. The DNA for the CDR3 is TGTGCCAGCAGCTTAGGAACAGGGGGCATCTATGGCTACACCTTC.

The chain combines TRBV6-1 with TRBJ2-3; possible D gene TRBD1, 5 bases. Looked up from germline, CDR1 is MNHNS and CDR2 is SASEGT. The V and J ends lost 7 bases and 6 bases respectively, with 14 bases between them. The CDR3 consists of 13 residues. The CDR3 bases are TGTGCCAGCACGGTGGGGCAACTCGATACGCAGTATTTT. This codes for CASTVGQLDTQYF.

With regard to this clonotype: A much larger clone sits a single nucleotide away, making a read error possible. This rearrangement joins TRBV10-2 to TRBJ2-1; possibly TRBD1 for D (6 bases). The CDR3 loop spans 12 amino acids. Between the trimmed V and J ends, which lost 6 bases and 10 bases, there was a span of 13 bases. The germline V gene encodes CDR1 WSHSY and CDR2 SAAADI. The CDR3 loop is CASRGGFNEQFF. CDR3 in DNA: TGCGCCAGCAGAGGGGGATTCAACGAGCAGTTCTTC.

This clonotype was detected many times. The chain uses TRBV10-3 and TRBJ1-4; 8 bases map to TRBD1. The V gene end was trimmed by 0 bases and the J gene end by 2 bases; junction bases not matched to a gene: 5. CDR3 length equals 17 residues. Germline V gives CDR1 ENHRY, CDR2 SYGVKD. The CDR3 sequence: CAISESTRGLTNEKLFF. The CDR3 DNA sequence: TGTGCCATCAGTGAGTCGACCAGGGGGCTTACTAATGAAAAACTGTTTTTT.

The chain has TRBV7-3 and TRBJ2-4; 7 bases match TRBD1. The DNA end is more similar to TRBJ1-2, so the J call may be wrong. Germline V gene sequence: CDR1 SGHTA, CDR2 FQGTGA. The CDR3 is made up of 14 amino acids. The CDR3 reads CASSISGTAYGYTF. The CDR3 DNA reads TGTGCCAGCAGCATATCCGGGACAGCATATGGCTACACCTTC.

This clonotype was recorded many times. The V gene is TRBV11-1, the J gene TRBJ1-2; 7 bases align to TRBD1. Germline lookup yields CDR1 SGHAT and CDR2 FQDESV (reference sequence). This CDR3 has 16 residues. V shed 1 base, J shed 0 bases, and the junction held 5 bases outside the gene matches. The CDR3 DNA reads TGTGCCAGCAGCTTAGGGCGGACAGGAGCTAACTATGGCTACACCTTC. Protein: CASSLGRTGANYGYTF.

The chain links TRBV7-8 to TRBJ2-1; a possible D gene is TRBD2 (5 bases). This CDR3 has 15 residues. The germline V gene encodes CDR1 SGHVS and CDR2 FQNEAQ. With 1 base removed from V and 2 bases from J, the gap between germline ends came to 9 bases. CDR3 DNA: TGTGCCAGCAGCTTAGACAGCGGACCCTACAATGAGCAGTTCTTC. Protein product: CASSLDSGPYNEQFF.

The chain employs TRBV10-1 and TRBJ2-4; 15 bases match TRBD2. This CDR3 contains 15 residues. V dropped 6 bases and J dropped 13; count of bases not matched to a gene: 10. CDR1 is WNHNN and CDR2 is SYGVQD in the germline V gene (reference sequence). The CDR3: CASSTGTSGRMEQYF. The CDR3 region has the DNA TGCGCCAGCAGCACCGGGACTAGCGGGAGGATGGAGCAGTACTTC.

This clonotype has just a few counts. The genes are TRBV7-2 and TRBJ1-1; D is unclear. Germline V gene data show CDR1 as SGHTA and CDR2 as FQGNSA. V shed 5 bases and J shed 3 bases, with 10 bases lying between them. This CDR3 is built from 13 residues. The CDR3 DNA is TGTGCCAGCAGCCCCCAAGCGTACACTGAAGCTTTCTTT. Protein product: CASSPQAYTEAFF.

The CDR3 sequence is CASSGRGQPSTDTQYF. DNA for the CDR3: TGTGCCAGCAGCGGCAGAGGACAGCCTAGCACAGATACGCAGTATTTT. The chain recombines TRBV11-1 with TRBJ2-3; possible D gene TRBD1, 6 bases. Trimming removed 5 bases from V and 0 bases from J, with 15 bases in between. Germline V lookup: CDR1 SGHAT, CDR2 FQDESV (reference sequence). The CDR3 is 16 amino acids.

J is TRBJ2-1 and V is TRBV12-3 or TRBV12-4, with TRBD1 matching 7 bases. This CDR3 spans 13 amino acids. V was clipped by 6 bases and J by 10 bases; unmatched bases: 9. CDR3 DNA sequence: TGTGCCAGCAGCCGACAGGGTTCCTACGAGCAGTTCTTC. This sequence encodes CASSRQGSYEQFF.

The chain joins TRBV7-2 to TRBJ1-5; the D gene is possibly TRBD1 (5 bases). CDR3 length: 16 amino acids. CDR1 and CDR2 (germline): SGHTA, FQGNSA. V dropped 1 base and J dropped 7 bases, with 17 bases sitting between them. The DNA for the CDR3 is TGTGCCAGCAGCTTAGTAGCGGCAGGGACGGGACAGCCCCAGCATTTT. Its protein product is CASSLVAAGTGQPQHF.

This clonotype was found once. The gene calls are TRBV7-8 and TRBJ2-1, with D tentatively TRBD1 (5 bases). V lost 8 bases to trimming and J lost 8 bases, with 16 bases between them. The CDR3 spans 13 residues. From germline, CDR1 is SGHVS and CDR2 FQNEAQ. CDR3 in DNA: TGTGCCAGCGGGCCGGACCAAGGGGATGAGCAGTTCTTC. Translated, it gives CASGPDQGDEQFF. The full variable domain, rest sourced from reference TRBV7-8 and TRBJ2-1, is GAGVSQSPRYKVAKRGQDVALRCDPISGHVSLFWYQQALGQGPEFLTYFQNEAQLDKSGLPSDRFFAERPEGSVSTLKIQRTQQEDSAVYLCASGPDQGDEQFFGPGTRLTVL.

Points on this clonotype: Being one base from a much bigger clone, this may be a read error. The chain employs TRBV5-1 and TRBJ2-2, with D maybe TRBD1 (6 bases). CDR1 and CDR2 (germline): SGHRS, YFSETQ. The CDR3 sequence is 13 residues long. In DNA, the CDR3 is TGCGCCAGCAGCTTGGAGGGGGTAGGGGAGCTGTATTTT. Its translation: CASSLEGVGELYF. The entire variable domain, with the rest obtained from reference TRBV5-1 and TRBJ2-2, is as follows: KAGVTQTPRYLIKTRGQQVTLSCSPISGHRSVSWYQQTPGQGLQFLFEYFSETQRNKGNFPGRFSGRQFSNSRSEMNVSTLELGDSALYLCASSLEGVGELYFGEGSRLTVL.

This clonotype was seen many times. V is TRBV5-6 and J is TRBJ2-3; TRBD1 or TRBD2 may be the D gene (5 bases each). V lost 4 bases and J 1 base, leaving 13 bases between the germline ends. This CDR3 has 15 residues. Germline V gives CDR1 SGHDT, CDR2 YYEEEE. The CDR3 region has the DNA TGTGCCAGCAGCCTCGACGGGGCCCGCACAGATACGCAGTATTTT. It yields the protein CASSLDGARTDTQYF.

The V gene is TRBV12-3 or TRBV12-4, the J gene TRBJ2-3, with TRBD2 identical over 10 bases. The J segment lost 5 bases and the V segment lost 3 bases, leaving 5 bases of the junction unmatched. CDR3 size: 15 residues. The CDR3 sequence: CASSFERGGRDTQYF. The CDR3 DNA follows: TGTGCCAGCAGTTTTGAGCGGGGGGGCCGAGATACGCAGTATTTT.

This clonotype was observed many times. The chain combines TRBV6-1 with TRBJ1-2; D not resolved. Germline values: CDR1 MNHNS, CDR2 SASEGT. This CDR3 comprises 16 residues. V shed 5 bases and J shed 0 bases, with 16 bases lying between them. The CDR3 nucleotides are TGTGCCAGCAGTCCCCGGGTTGGGGAAGCTAACTATGGCTACACCTTC. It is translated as CASSPRVGEANYGYTF.

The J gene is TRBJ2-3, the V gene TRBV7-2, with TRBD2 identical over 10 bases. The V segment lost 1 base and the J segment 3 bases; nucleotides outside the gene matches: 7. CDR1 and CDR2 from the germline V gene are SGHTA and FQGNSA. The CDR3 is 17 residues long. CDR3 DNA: TGTGCCAGCAGCTTAGAGGCTAGCGGGAGATGGACAGATACGCAGTATTTT. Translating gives CASSLEASGRWTDTQYF.

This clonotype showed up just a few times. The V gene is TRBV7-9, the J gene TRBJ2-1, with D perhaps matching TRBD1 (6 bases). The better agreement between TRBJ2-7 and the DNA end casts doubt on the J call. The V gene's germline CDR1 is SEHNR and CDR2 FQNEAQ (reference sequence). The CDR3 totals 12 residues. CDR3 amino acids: CATRDTPYEQYF. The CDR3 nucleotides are TGTGCCACCCGGGACACCCCCTACGAGCAGTACTTC.

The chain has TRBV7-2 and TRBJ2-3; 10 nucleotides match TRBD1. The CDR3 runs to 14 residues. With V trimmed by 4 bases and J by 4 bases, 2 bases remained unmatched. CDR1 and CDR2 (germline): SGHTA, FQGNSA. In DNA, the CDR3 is TGTGCCAGCAGCTGGGACAGGGGCCCAGATACGCAGTATTTT. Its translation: CASSWDRGPDTQYF.

CDR3 nucleotide sequence: TGTGCCAGCAGCTTATCTAGCGGAGCTCCCTACGAGCAGTACTTC. Residues: CASSLSSGAPYEQYF. The chain employs TRBV7-9 and TRBJ2-7, with 7 bases lining up with TRBD2. The CDR3 is 15 residues long. V dropped 2 bases and J dropped 2; count of bases not matched to a gene: 6. Germline V lookup: CDR1 SEHNR, CDR2 FQNEAQ (reference sequence).

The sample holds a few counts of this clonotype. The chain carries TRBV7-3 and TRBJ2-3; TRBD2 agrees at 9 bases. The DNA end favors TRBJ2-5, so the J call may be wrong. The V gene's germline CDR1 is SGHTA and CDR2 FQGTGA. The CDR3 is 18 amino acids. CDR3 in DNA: TGTGCCAGCAGCCCGCTTTTGAGGGGAGCGGGGGGTCTCGAGACCCAGTACTTC. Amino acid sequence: CASSPLLRGAGGLETQYF.

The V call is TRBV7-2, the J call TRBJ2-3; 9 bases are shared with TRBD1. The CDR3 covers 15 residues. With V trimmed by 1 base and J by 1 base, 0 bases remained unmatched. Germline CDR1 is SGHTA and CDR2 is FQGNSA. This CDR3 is CASSLGQGGTDTQYF. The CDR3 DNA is TGTGCCAGCAGCTTAGGACAGGGGGGCACAGATACGCAGTATTTT.

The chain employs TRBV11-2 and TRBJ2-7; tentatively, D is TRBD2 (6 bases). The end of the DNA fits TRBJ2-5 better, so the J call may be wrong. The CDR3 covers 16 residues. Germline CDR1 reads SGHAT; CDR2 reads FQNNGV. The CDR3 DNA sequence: TGTGCCAGCAGCTTAAAAGGGGTGGGGGGTAAAGAGACCCAGTACTTC. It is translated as CASSLKGVGGKETQYF.

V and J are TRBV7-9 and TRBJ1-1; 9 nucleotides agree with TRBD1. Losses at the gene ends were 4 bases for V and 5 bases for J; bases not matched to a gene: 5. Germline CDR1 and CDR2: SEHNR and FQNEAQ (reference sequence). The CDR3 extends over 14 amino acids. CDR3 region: CASSSTDRGTEAFF. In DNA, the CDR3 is TGTGCCAGCAGCTCCACTGACAGGGGGACTGAAGCTTTCTTT.

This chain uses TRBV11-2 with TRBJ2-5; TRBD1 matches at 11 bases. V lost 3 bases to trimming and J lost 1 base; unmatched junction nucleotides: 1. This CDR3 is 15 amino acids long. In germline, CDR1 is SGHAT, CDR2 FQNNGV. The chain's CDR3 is CASSLGTGGQETQYF. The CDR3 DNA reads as TGTGCCAGCAGCTTGGGGACAGGGGGCCAAGAGACCCAGTACTTC. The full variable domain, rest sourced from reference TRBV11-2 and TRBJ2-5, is EAGVAQSPRYKIIEKRQSVAFWCNPISGHATLYWYQQILGQGPKLLIQFQNNGVVDDSQLPKDRFSAERLKGVDSTLKIQPAKLEDSAVYLCASSLGTGGQETQYFGPGTRLLVL.